The 19 T cell receptor beta chains below were found in one sample sequenced in a study of T cell clonotyping in hematopoietic cell transplantation (dated by TCRdb to about 2021). Sample time point, as interpreted from the label and publication: recipient sample about 28 days before transplant, after cytoreduction. The library came from the immunoSEQ multiplex PCR assay. The table comes from immuneACCESS by way of TCRdb, which keeps in-frame sequences with V and J called. Part of the clones is missing from these tables; in studies checked, under half for an unresolved V gene and the rest for unknown reasons. This sample lists 10,000 or so clones; roughly three quarters were detected once. Clones ranked in the top ten supply approximately 31% of the sample. The sample was peripheral blood mononuclear cells, taken before stem cell transplant. The source is a man between 60 and 75 years old with acute myeloid leukemia. Some clones in this sample may be carry-over from other donors' samples.

This CDR3 is CASSSDPTSSYNEQFF. CDR3 DNA: TGCGCCAGCAGCAGCGACCCGACTAGCTCCTACAATGAGCAGTTCTTC. The V gene is TRBV5-1, the J gene TRBJ2-1; D possibly corresponds to TRBD2 (6 bases). Germline assignment: CDR1 SGHRS and CDR2 YFSETQ. This CDR3 spans 16 amino acids. The germline V and J ends were trimmed by 4 bases and 0 bases, with 14 bases remaining between them. Drawing the rest from reference TRBV5-1 and TRBJ2-1, the complete variable domain is KAGVTQTPRYLIKTRGQQVTLSCSPISGHRSVSWYQQTPGQGLQFLFEYFSETQRNKGNFPGRFSGRQFSNSRSEMNVSTLELGDSALYLCASSSDPTSSYNEQFFGPGTRLTVL.

This clone was detected only once. The chain uses TRBV25-1 and TRBJ2-2; D might be TRBD1 (6 bases). With 5 bases removed from V and 6 bases from J, the gap between germline ends came to 7 bases. The CDR3 extends over 12 amino acids. Germline values: CDR1 MGHDK, CDR2 SYGVNS. The CDR3 DNA follows: TGTGCCAGCAGTCCAGGGGCCGGGGAGCTGTTTTTT. Its translation is CASSPGAGELFF.

CDR3 region: CASRVSSGANVLTF. CDR3 DNA: TGTGCCAGCAGAGTAAGTTCAGGGGCCAACGTCCTGACTTTC. The V call is TRBV27, the J call TRBJ2-6; D is unresolved. CDR3 length: 14 residues. The germline V gene encodes CDR1 MNHEY and CDR2 SMNVEV (reference sequence). V shed 6 bases and J shed 4 bases, with 10 bases lying between them.

The CDR3 spells CASSSNRGVNEKLFF. The CDR3 DNA sequence: TGTGCCAGCAGTTCCAACAGGGGAGTAAACGAAAAACTGTTTTTT. The V and J genes are TRBV14 and TRBJ1-4; 7 bases match TRBD1. The V segment lost 6 bases and the J segment 8 bases; nucleotides outside the gene matches: 12. The CDR3 has 15 amino acids. In germline, CDR1 is SGHDN, CDR2 FVKESK.

This clone was counted only a few times. The CDR3 reads CASGEQGAFEQYF. For the CDR3, the DNA is TGTGCCAGCGGGGAGCAGGGGGCGTTCGAGCAGTACTTC. The gene calls are TRBV6-1 and TRBJ2-7, with 8 bases that match TRBD1. CDR1 and CDR2 from the germline V gene are MNHNS and SASEGT. The CDR3 loop spans 13 amino acids. V dropped 8 bases and J dropped 6; count of bases not matched to a gene: 9.

The chain has TRBV9 and TRBJ2-3; 7 bases are shared with TRBD2. There are 15 residues in the CDR3. Per the germline V gene, CDR1 is SGDLS and CDR2 is YYNGEE. After removal of 4 bases from V and 0 bases from J, the junction contained 5 bases not matched to a gene. The CDR3 reads CASSRGVVSTDTQYF. CDR3 coding DNA: TGTGCCAGCAGCCGGGGGGTGGTAAGCACAGATACGCAGTATTTT.

This clone was detected once. The J gene is TRBJ2-7, the V gene TRBV6-5; D could derive from TRBD1 or TRBD2 (5 bases each). Germline V gene sequence: CDR1 MNHEY, CDR2 SVGAGI. V gave up 6 bases and J gave up 4 bases, with 13 bases separating them. This CDR3 region has 13 residues. CDR3: CASSPGREYEQYF. The CDR3 bases are TGTGCCAGCAGCCCGGGACGGGAATACGAGCAGTACTTC.

This chain joins TRBV11-2 and TRBJ2-7, with 9 bases fitting TRBD1. The CDR3 has 15 amino acids. CDR1 and CDR2 from the germline V gene are SGHAT and FQNNGV. The V segment lost 5 bases and the J segment 2 bases; nucleotides outside the gene matches: 7. CDR3 residues: CASSQSTGGTYEQYF. The CDR3 region has the DNA TGTGCCAGCAGCCAATCGACAGGGGGAACCTACGAGCAGTACTTC.

The rearrangement uses TRBV6-5 and TRBJ2-7, with D possibly matching TRBD1 (5 bases). The CDR3 is made up of 15 amino acids. V was clipped by 0 bases and J by 2 bases, with 11 bases between them. Germline V gives CDR1 MNHEY, CDR2 SVGAGI. CDR3 residues: CASSYSIQDTYEQYF. As DNA, the CDR3 is TGTGCCAGCAGTTACTCGATTCAGGACACCTACGAGCAGTACTTC.

J is TRBJ1-6 and V is TRBV9; D is uncertain. Trimming stripped 1 base from V and 7 bases from J, with 9 bases between. CDR1 and CDR2 from the germline V gene are SGDLS and YYNGEE. The length of the CDR3 is 14 residues. The CDR3, as DNA: TGTGCCAGCAGCGTAAGCGGCACGAATTCACCCCTCCACTTT. Its translation is CASSVSGTNSPLHF.

The chain combines TRBV11-3 with TRBJ2-3; TRBD1 aligns across 8 bases. This CDR3 spans 16 amino acids. After removal of 5 bases from V and 2 bases from J, the junction contained 9 bases not matched to a gene. Germline V gives CDR1 SGHNT, CDR2 YENEEA. This CDR3 reads CASSPGVTGVTDTQYF. Here the CDR3 DNA reads TGTGCCAGCAGCCCCGGGGTGACAGGGGTCACAGATACGCAGTATTTT. The complete variable domain, with remaining parts taken from reference TRBV11-3 and TRBJ2-3, reads EAGVVQSPRYKIIEKKQPVAFWCNPISGHNTLYWYLQNLGQGPELLIRYENEEAVDDSQLPKDRFSAERLKGVDSTLKIQPAELGDSAVYLCASSPGVTGVTDTQYFGPGTRLTVL.

The chain combines TRBV5-1 with TRBJ2-3; D possibly matches TRBD1 or TRBD2 (6 bases each). Trimming shortened V by 4 bases and J by 2 bases, and 14 bases separated the two germline ends. CDR3 length: 15 residues. Germline V gives CDR1 SGHRS, CDR2 YFSETQ. The DNA for the CDR3 is TGCGCCAGCAGCGCCTTAGGGGGGTCCACAGATACGCAGTATTTT. It yields the protein CASSALGGSTDTQYF.

The J gene is TRBJ2-1, the V gene TRBV2, with D hard to call. Germline assignment: CDR1 SNHLY and CDR2 FYNNEI. V lost 9 bases, J lost 8 bases, and 8 bases lay in between. This CDR3 contains 10 residues. CDR3 sequence (DNA): TGTGCCAGATGGCCGGATGAGCAGTTCTTC. Its protein is CARWPDEQFF. The entire variable domain, with the rest obtained from reference TRBV2 and TRBJ2-1, is as follows: EPEVTQTPSHQVTQMGQEVILRCVPISNHLYFYWYRQILGQKVEFLVSFYNNEISEKSEIFDDQFSVERPDGSNFTLKIRSTKLEDSAMYFCARWPDEQFFGPGTRLTVL.

This clone was recorded a few times. The V and J genes are TRBV5-1 and TRBJ2-7; D is possibly TRBD1 (5 bases). This CDR3 has 15 residues. V gave up 0 bases and J gave up 7 bases, with 17 bases separating them. In germline, CDR1 is SGHRS, CDR2 YFSETQ. CDR3 region: CASSLETGGRAEQYF. As DNA, the CDR3 is TGCGCCAGCAGCTTGGAAACAGGCGGTAGGGCTGAGCAGTACTTC. The full variable domain, rest sourced from reference TRBV5-1 and TRBJ2-7, is KAGVTQTPRYLIKTRGQQVTLSCSPISGHRSVSWYQQTPGQGLQFLFEYFSETQRNKGNFPGRFSGRQFSNSRSEMNVSTLELGDSALYLCASSLETGGRAEQYFGPGTRLTVT.

Only one count was recorded for this clone. J is TRBJ1-2 and V is TRBV5-6, with 7 bases lining up with TRBD1. CDR3 length: 15 amino acids. CDR1 and CDR2 (germline): SGHDT, YYEEEE. The V gene end was trimmed by 4 bases and the J gene end by 4 bases; junction bases not matched to a gene: 10. CDR3 residues: CASSIPGTETYGYTF. The CDR3 coding sequence is TGTGCCAGCAGCATCCCCGGGACAGAGACCTATGGCTACACCTTC.

The J gene is TRBJ1-3, the V gene TRBV28, with D possibly being TRBD1 (5 bases). In germline, CDR1 is MDHEN, CDR2 SYDVKM. The CDR3 spans 15 residues. Trimming pared 5 bases from V and 4 bases from J, leaving 15 bases between. The CDR3: CASSAYGTAGNTIYF. The CDR3, as DNA: TGTGCCAGCAGTGCGTACGGGACCGCCGGAAACACCATATATTTT.

V is TRBV2 and J is TRBJ1-2, with no clear D. The CDR3 has 11 amino acids. From germline, CDR1 is SNHLY and CDR2 FYNNEI. V lost 1 base and J lost 8, with 5 bases in between. CDR3 nucleotides: TGTGCCAGCAGTGAAGAGGGCGGCTACACCTTC. Protein sequence: CASSEEGGYTF.

In its sample, this clone was seen once. The chain employs TRBV30 and TRBJ1-5, with D unresolved. Trimming removed 0 bases at V and 4 bases at J, with 7 bases between. CDR1 and CDR2 (germline): GTSNPN, SVGIG (reference sequence). This CDR3 is 13 amino acids long. The CDR3 sequence is CAWSVRGNQPQHF. The DNA for the CDR3 is TGTGCCTGGAGTGTGCGGGGAAATCAGCCCCAGCATTTT. The full variable domain, with the rest looked up from reference TRBV30 and TRBJ1-5, is SQTIHQWPATLVQPVGSPLSLECTVEGTSNPNLYWYRQAAGRGLQLLFYSVGIGQISSEVPQNLSASRPQDRQFILSSKKLLLSDSGFYLCAWSVRGNQPQHFGDGTRLSIL.

The V call is TRBV5-6, the J call TRBJ1-1; 8 nucleotides align to TRBD1. V gave up 4 bases and J gave up 0 bases; unmatched junction bases: 14. Germline V lookup: CDR1 SGHDT, CDR2 YYEEEE. The CDR3 has 18 residues. The CDR3 DNA is TGTGCCAGCAGCGGGGGATGGACAGGGCTGGTCATGAACACTGAAGCTTTCTTT. This sequence encodes CASSGGWTGLVMNTEAFF.